Presented here are 14 T cell receptor beta chains from one specimen sequenced in a study of shared clonotypes between healthy human individuals. Measured with immunoSEQ multiplex PCR; TCRdb has only the in-frame clones, and not every one. The sample holds approximately 620,000 clones, around 97% seen once. The sequencing input was naive CD4+ T cells sorted from blood. The subset was: CD45RA+ positively selected. All receptors derive from a woman aged 25 to 45 in good health.

V usage is TRBV11-2 and J usage is TRBJ1-2; TRBD1 matches at 7 bases. The CDR3 extends over 15 amino acids. Losses at the gene ends were 5 bases for V and 4 bases for J; bases not matched to a gene: 10. The germline V gene has CDR1 SGHAT and CDR2 FQNNGV. CDR3: CASSPGDSLFYGYTF. The CDR3 DNA is TGTGCCAGCAGCCCAGGGGACAGCCTCTTCTATGGCTACACCTTC.

As for this clone: Additional DNA sequences in this sample encode the identical CDR3. This chain uses TRBV7-9 with TRBJ1-4; TRBD1 is a possible D gene (5 bases). The germline V gene has CDR1 SEHNR and CDR2 FQNEAQ (reference sequence). The CDR3 runs to 12 residues. Trimming took off 6 bases at V and 4 bases at J, with 6 bases between the two ends. CDR3 loop: CASSQGNEKLFF. The CDR3 DNA reads as TGTGCCAGCAGTCAGGGTAATGAAAAACTGTTTTTT.

This clone was counted a few times. The chain carries TRBV4-1 and TRBJ1-5; 9 bases fit TRBD1. Trimming cost V 2 bases and J 3 bases; bases outside gene matches: 5. Germline V lookup: CDR1 MGHRA, CDR2 YSYEKL. CDR3 length equals 16 residues. CDR3 sequence: CASSQLGQGPNQPQHF. The CDR3 DNA follows: TGCGCCAGCAGCCAACTGGGACAGGGACCCAATCAGCCCCAGCATTTT.

The V gene is TRBV5-1, the J gene TRBJ2-3, with 7 nucleotides matching TRBD2. The trim removed 4 bases at V and 3 bases at J, leaving 2 bases unmatched. This CDR3 spans 13 amino acids. The germline CDR1 and CDR2 sequences are SGHRS and YFSETQ. The CDR3 reads CASSTGRTDTQYF. CDR3 coding DNA: TGCGCCAGCAGCACCGGGAGGACAGATACGCAGTATTTT.

This chain connects TRBV7-9 to TRBJ2-3, with D possibly being TRBD2 (6 bases). CDR1 is SEHNR, CDR2 FQNEAQ, per germline (reference sequence). The CDR3 is made up of 17 amino acids. V lost 1 base and J 0 bases, leaving 14 bases between the germline ends. This chain's CDR3 is CASSLGLAASSTDTQYF. The CDR3 region has the DNA TGTGCCAGCAGCTTAGGTTTAGCGGCCTCTAGCACAGATACGCAGTATTTT.

The V gene is TRBV28, the J gene TRBJ2-3; TRBD2 matches 13 bases. The germline V gene has CDR1 MDHEN and CDR2 SYDVKM. The CDR3 is 17 residues long. V shed 2 bases and J 4 bases; nucleotides not matched to a gene: 6. CDR3 nucleotides: TGTGCCAGCAGTTTAGCCCAGGGACTAGCGGGATCAGATACGCAGTATTTT. Protein sequence: CASSLAQGLAGSDTQYF.

The chain is built from TRBV28 and TRBJ2-1; TRBD2 matches at 14 bases. The CDR3 length is 17 residues. CDR1 is MDHEN, CDR2 SYDVKM, per germline. The junction had 12 bases not matched to a gene; V was cut back by 5 bases and J by 9 bases. The CDR3 protein is CASSLPLGTSGRSEQFF. The CDR3 bases are TGTGCCAGCAGTCTCCCTCTCGGGACTAGCGGGAGAAGTGAGCAGTTCTTC.

The chain couples TRBV7-2 to TRBJ2-3, with 8 bases matching TRBD2. Germline values: CDR1 SGHTA, CDR2 FQGNSA. The CDR3 has 16 amino acids. The junction had 7 bases not matched to a gene; V was cut back by 5 bases and J by 0 bases. CDR3 DNA: TGTGCCAGCAGCCCCTTAGCGGGACTTAGCACAGATACGCAGTATTTT. It specifies CASSPLAGLSTDTQYF.

The J gene is TRBJ2-2, the V gene TRBV6-5, with D unclear. Per germline, CDR1 MNHEY and CDR2 SVGAGI. The CDR3 spans 12 residues. The V end was cut by 0 bases, the J end by 7 bases, with 3 bases between. In DNA, the CDR3 is TGTGCCAGCAGTTACTCGAACGGGGAGCTGTTTTTT. The encoded protein is CASSYSNGELFF.

CDR3 in DNA: TGTGCCAGCAGTACCCAAAGTGGTAGGTGGGACCAGCAGCTCCGAGCTAGCACAGATACGCAGTATTTT. Residues: CASSTQSGRWDQQLRASTDTQYF. This chain joins TRBV27 and TRBJ2-3; D tentatively fits TRBD1 or TRBD2 (5 bases each). There are 23 residues in the CDR3. Per the germline V gene, CDR1 is MNHEY and CDR2 is SMNVEV (reference sequence). V lost 5 bases, J lost 0 bases, and 36 bases lay in between.

The chain carries TRBV11-2 and TRBJ2-5; 7 nucleotides match TRBD1. The CDR3 is 14 residues long. Trimming took 5 bases from V and 5 from J; bases not matched to a gene: 8. CDR1 is SGHAT and CDR2 is FQNNGV in the germline V gene. CDR3 sequence: CASSPDRESETQYF. The CDR3 bases are TGTGCCAGCAGCCCTGACAGGGAATCTGAGACCCAGTACTTC.

This chain links TRBV5-8 with TRBJ2-1; 8 bases are shared with TRBD2. With 4 bases clipped from V and 12 bases from J, the junction kept 12 bases outside the gene matches. Germline V gives CDR1 SGHTS, CDR2 YDEGEE. The CDR3 runs to 14 residues. Here the CDR3 DNA reads TGTGCCAGCAGCACGACCTTTGTGGCGGGAGGGCAGTTCTTC. Encoded protein: CASSTTFVAGGQFF.

The rearrangement links TRBV27 to TRBJ1-1, with D perhaps matching TRBD1 (6 bases). CDR1 and CDR2 (germline): MNHEY, SMNVEV (reference sequence). The CDR3 loop spans 14 amino acids. The V end was cut by 5 bases, the J end by 1 base, with 11 bases between. In DNA, the CDR3 is TGTGCCAGCAGTCAACAGGGTACGAACACTGAAGCTTTCTTT. Translated: CASSQQGTNTEAFF.

This chain links TRBV5-1 with TRBJ2-3, with TRBD2 identical over 7 bases. CDR3 length: 16 amino acids. In germline, CDR1 is SGHRS, CDR2 YFSETQ. J lost 1 base, V lost 5 bases, and 10 bases had no gene match. CDR3 amino acids: CASSLIPREGTDTQYF. The CDR3 DNA reads as TGCGCCAGCAGTCTAATCCCCCGGGAGGGCACAGATACGCAGTATTTT.